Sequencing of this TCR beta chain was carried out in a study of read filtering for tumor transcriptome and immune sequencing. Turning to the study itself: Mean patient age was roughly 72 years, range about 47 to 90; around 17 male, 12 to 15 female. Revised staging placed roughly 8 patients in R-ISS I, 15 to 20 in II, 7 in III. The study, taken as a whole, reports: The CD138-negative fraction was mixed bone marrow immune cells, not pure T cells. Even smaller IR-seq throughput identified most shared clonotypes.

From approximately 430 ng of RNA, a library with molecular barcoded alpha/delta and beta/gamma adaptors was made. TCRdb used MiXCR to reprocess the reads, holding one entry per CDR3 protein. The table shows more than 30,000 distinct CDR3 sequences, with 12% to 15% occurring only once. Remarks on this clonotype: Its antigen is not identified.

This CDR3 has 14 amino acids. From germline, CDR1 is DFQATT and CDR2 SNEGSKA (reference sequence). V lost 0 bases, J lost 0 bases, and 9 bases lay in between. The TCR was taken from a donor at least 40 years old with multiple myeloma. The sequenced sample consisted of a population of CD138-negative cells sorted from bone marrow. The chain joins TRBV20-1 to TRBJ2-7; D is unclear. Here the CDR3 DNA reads TGCAGTGCTAGAGATGACACAAGCTCCTACGAGCAGTACTTC. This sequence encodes CSARDDTSSYEQYF.